This T cell receptor (beta chain) stems from a study of cytomegalovirus exposure and HLA in healthy donors. Study in general: When 350 to 400 donors were genotyped, roughly 82% of them were found to fall in the Caucasian-associated ancestry cluster. General study findings and limits: A later examination showed that TCR association rates differed by HLA locus, with DRB1 most and HLA-C fewest. Researchers reportedly found TCR beta sequences accurately predicted most subjects' HLA-A and HLA-B alleles. TRBV6-2, TRBV6-3 and other indistinguishable V segments were excluded.

The PCR was carried out with 60 Vbeta primers and 13 Jbeta primers. Using immunoSEQ multiplex PCR, the repertoire was profiled, and TCRdb retains in-frame clones only, with some absent. This sample has 110,000 to 150,000 clones, with more than 8% found just once. Regarding this clone: Its antigen is as yet unknown.

Germline V gives CDR1 MGHDK, CDR2 SYGVNS. Trimming removed 4 bases at V and 10 bases at J, with 17 bases between. This CDR3 contains 14 residues. The source material was PBMCs. The chain carries TRBV25-1 and TRBJ2-4, with TRBD1 as a possible D gene (8 bases). The origin of this receptor is a middle-aged man in good health and CMV-seronegative. The CDR3 coding sequence is TGTGCCAGCAGTGGGGGGGGGACAGGAGGTATTCAGTACTTC. Translating gives CASSGGGTGGIQYF.